The clone carrying this TCR beta chain has a count of ten or more. Documented time point: blood at routine non-recurrence follow-up after resection. Deletions cut 0 bases from V and 0 bases from J, with 9 bases between. The CDR3 consists of 16 residues. The sample is drawn from a study of spatial heterogeneity in lung cancer. In the study overall: A total of 72 untreated early-stage non-small cell lung cancer patients served as donors.

TCRdb passed the 5' RACE reads through MiXCR, listing each CDR3 protein once. This sample has roughly 70,000 distinct CDR3 sequences, with 8% to 9% found just once. The chain carries TRBV12-3 or TRBV12-4 and TRBJ1-5, with no clear D. This receptor was taken from a female donor with early-stage non-small cell lung cancer. Material: PBMCs, obtained at follow-up. CDR3: CASSLASRNSNQPQHF. For the CDR3, the DNA is TGTGCCAGCAGTTTAGCGTCCCGGAATAGCAATCAGCCCCAGCATTTT.